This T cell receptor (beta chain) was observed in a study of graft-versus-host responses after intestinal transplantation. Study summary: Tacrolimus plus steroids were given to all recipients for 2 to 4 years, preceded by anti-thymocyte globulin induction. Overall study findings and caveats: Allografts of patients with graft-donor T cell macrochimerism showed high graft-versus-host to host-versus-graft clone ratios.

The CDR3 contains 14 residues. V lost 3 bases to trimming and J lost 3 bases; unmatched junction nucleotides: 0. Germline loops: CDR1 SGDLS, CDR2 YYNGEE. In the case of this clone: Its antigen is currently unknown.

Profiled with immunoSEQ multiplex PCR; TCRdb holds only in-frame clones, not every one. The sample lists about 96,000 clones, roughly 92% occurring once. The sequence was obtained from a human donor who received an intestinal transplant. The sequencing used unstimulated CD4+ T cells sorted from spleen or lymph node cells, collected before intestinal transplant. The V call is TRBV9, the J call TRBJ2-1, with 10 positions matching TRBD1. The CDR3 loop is CASSGTGGYNEQFF. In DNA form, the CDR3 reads TGTGCCAGCAGCGGGACAGGGGGCTACAATGAGCAGTTCTTC.